What follows are 16 T cell receptor beta chains derived from one specimen sequenced in a study of CD8 T cells in Susac syndrome. With random hexamers, reverse transcription was performed on about 0.45 to 1 ug of RNA. TCRdb recomputed calls from the immunoSEQ multiplex PCR reads with MiXCR, one row per CDR3 protein. This table holds about 300,000 distinct CDR3 sequences, approximately 90% found once. The sequenced sample was CD4+ T cells from PBMCs. These TCRs come from a human donor with multiple sclerosis.

The chain recombines TRBV19 with TRBJ1-1, with 9 bases matching TRBD1. Germline trimming cut 8 bases from V and 4 bases from J; bases unmatched to any gene: 8. Germline CDR1 is LNHDA and CDR2 is SQIVND (reference sequence). This CDR3 has 14 amino acids. The CDR3: CASGGQGTGTEAFF. The CDR3 DNA sequence: TGTGCCAGTGGTGGACAGGGGACGGGCACTGAAGCTTTCTTT. The full variable domain, its missing parts supplied by reference TRBV19 and TRBJ1-1, is DGGITQSPKYLFRKEGQNVTLSCEQNLNHDAMYWYRQDPGQGLRLIYYSQIVNDFQKGDIAEGYSVSREKKESFPLTVTSAQKNPTAFYLCASGGQGTGTEAFFGQGTRLTVV.

The chain is built from TRBV6-1 and TRBJ2-2; D gene ambiguous. Germline V gene data show CDR1 as MNHNS and CDR2 as SASEGT. V lost 5 bases, J lost 2 bases, and 15 bases lay in between. The CDR3 is 16 residues long. The CDR3 spells CASSQRAWENTGELFF. In DNA, the CDR3 is TGTGCCAGCAGTCAACGCGCCTGGGAAAACACCGGGGAGCTGTTTTTT.

The chain employs TRBV7-9 and TRBJ1-2; D remains ambiguous. V shed 1 base and J shed 2 bases, with 8 bases lying between them. The germline V gene has CDR1 SEHNR and CDR2 FQNEAQ (reference sequence). The CDR3 consists of 14 residues. The DNA for the CDR3 is TGTGCCAGCAGCTTAGTCACGGTCAACTATGGCTACACCTTC. Protein product: CASSLVTVNYGYTF.

The V gene is TRBV10-3, the J gene TRBJ2-3; D is unclear. Germline CDR1 reads ENHRY; CDR2 reads SYGVKD. The CDR3 loop spans 12 amino acids. V was shortened by 6 bases and J by 2 bases, with 6 bases between the two germline ends. The CDR3 DNA follows: TGTGCCATCAGGGGATTCACAGATACGCAGTATTTT. Amino acids: CAIRGFTDTQYF.

The rearrangement joins TRBV7-9 to TRBJ1-1, with no clear D. Germline loops: CDR1 SEHNR, CDR2 FQNEAQ (reference sequence). This CDR3 comprises 12 residues. V was clipped by 1 base and J by 5 bases, with 5 bases between them. The CDR3 DNA reads as TGTGCCAGCAGCTTAGGCTGGACTGAAGCTTTCTTT. Its translation: CASSLGWTEAFF.

V and J are TRBV6-5 and TRBJ2-7; TRBD2 matches 11 bases. The germline V gene encodes CDR1 MNHEY and CDR2 SVGAGI. V lost 5 bases to trimming and J lost 2 bases; unmatched junction nucleotides: 5. CDR3 length: 15 amino acids. This CDR3 reads CASSPGLADPYEQYF. CDR3 nucleotide sequence: TGTGCCAGCAGTCCGGGACTAGCGGACCCCTACGAGCAGTACTTC.

The chain combines TRBV7-9 with TRBJ1-2; no firm D call. Per the germline V gene, CDR1 is SEHNR and CDR2 is FQNEAQ (reference sequence). V lost 0 bases and J lost 4, with 9 bases in between. This CDR3 is 14 amino acids long. CDR3 loop: CASSLAGIGYGYTF. The CDR3 DNA reads as TGTGCCAGCAGCTTAGCAGGGATCGGCTATGGCTACACCTTC.

V is TRBV12-3 or TRBV12-4 and J is TRBJ2-7, with TRBD2 matching over 8 bases. CDR3 length equals 14 residues. With V trimmed by 2 bases and J by 7 bases, 7 bases remained unmatched. The CDR3 sequence is CASSLRAGANEQYF. The CDR3 region has the DNA TGTGCCAGCAGTTTAAGAGCGGGAGCAAATGAGCAGTACTTC.

This chain links TRBV20-1 with TRBJ2-1; D is tentatively TRBD1 or TRBD2 (5 bases each). The V and J ends lost 3 bases and 10 bases respectively, with 19 bases between them. Germline V gene data show CDR1 as DFQATT and CDR2 as SNEGSKA (reference sequence). The CDR3 contains 14 residues. The CDR3 reads CSARSGAEAREQFF. CDR3 coding DNA: TGCAGTGCTAGGTCCGGGGCGGAGGCCCGGGAGCAGTTCTTC.

The chain joins TRBV7-2 to TRBJ2-1, with 7 bases fitting TRBD2. V was pared by 5 bases and J by 15 bases, with 13 bases of the junction left unmatched. The V gene's germline CDR1 is SGHTA and CDR2 FQGNSA. The CDR3 sequence is 13 residues long. CDR3 residues: CASSPYVAGVVFF. The CDR3 nucleotides read TGTGCCAGCAGCCCCTACGTGGCGGGAGTCGTGTTCTTC.

The V and J genes are TRBV12-3 or TRBV12-4 and TRBJ2-7; TRBD2 is a possible D gene (5 bases). Trimming removed 5 bases from V and 0 bases from J, with 11 bases in between. The length of the CDR3 is 14 residues. The CDR3 region has the DNA TGTGCCAGCAGTCCCCCCGGGGACTCCTACGAGCAGTACTTC. It yields the protein CASSPPGDSYEQYF.

The chain is built from TRBV10-3 and TRBJ2-1, with D possibly TRBD1 on 8 matching bases. The CDR3 extends over 16 amino acids. Deletions cut 3 bases from V and 2 bases from J, with 14 bases between. Germline V gene data show CDR1 as ENHRY and CDR2 as SYGVKD. CDR3 amino acids: CAISDITGGAYNEQFF. CDR3 nucleotide sequence: TGTGCCATCAGTGACATCACAGGGGGGGCCTACAATGAGCAGTTCTTC.

The chain couples TRBV12-3 or TRBV12-4 to TRBJ2-7, with 9 bases matching TRBD1. This CDR3 region has 13 residues. J gave up 5 bases and V 6 bases, and 5 bases lay outside the gene matches. CDR3 sequence (DNA): TGTGCCAGCAGGGGGACAGGGCGGGACGAGCAGTACTTC. It translates to CASRGTGRDEQYF.

CDR3 DNA: TGTGCCAGCAGTAGGGACAGGACCACCGGGGAGCTGTTTTTT. The encoded protein is CASSRDRTTGELFF. V usage is TRBV12-3 or TRBV12-4 and J usage is TRBJ2-2; 8 nucleotides align to TRBD1. Trimming removed 5 bases from V and 4 bases from J; junction bases left unmatched: 3. The CDR3 consists of 14 residues.

The chain joins TRBV12-3 or TRBV12-4 to TRBJ2-3, with unresolved D. The CDR3 loop spans 15 amino acids. V was pared by 3 bases and J by 1 base, with 11 bases between. The CDR3 region is CASSFDSAGTDTQYF. The CDR3 DNA follows: TGTGCCAGCAGTTTCGACTCGGCGGGCACAGATACGCAGTATTTT.

The V and J genes are TRBV30 and TRBJ2-1; 11 positions agree with TRBD2. Germline assignment: CDR1 GTSNPN and CDR2 SVGIG (reference sequence). J gave up 6 bases and V 5 bases, and 6 bases lay outside the gene matches. The CDR3 is 14 residues long. This CDR3 reads CAWATSGGVNEQFF. As DNA, the CDR3 is TGTGCCTGGGCCACTAGCGGGGGCGTCAATGAGCAGTTCTTC.